The 10 T cell receptor beta chains below come from one sample, sequenced in a study of blood T cell repertoires in COVID-19. The method was immunoSEQ multiplex PCR; TCRdb's version includes in-frame clones alone and lacks a portion of them. The sample holds approximately 300,000 clones, roughly 89% seen once. Input material: PBMCs or T cells enriched from blood (not recorded which). These receptors came from a man in his 60s who had recovered from COVID-19.

This clone appeared a single time. The chain uses TRBV5-1 and TRBJ2-6, with 7 nucleotides matching TRBD1. Germline values: CDR1 SGHRS, CDR2 YFSETQ. With 4 bases clipped from V and 0 bases from J, the junction kept 7 bases outside the gene matches. This CDR3 region has 17 residues. CDR3 nucleotide sequence: TGCGCCAGCAGCCTCTCGGGACAGTTCTCTGGGGCCAACGTCCTGACTTTC. Amino acids: CASSLSGQFSGANVLTF.

The rearrangement joins TRBV24-1 to TRBJ1-2; D not certain. The length of the CDR3 is 15 residues. The germline gives CDR1 KGHDR, CDR2 SFDVKD. With 3 bases removed from V and 6 bases from J, the gap between germline ends came to 16 bases. CDR3 residues: CATSDNDSRSNGYTF. Written as DNA, the CDR3 is TGTGCCACCAGTGATAATGACTCCCGTTCCAATGGCTACACCTTC.

The chain has TRBV19 and TRBJ2-1; possible D gene TRBD2, 7 bases. The CDR3 is 17 residues long. CDR1 LNHDA and CDR2 SQIVND come from the germline V gene (reference sequence). Trimming cost V 6 bases and J 1 base, with 19 bases left between them. The CDR3: CASSPWGAGASYNEQFF. CDR3 DNA: TGTGCCAGTAGCCCGTGGGGGGCGGGAGCGTCCTACAATGAGCAGTTCTTC.

The chain employs TRBV9 and TRBJ1-3, with 7 bases matching TRBD1. The V gene's germline CDR1 is SGDLS and CDR2 YYNGEE. Trimming cost V 3 bases and J 2 bases; bases outside gene matches: 2. The CDR3 has 14 residues. CDR3 nucleotides: TGTGCCAGCAGCGGCGGGACAGCTGGAAACACCATATATTTT. It yields the protein CASSGGTAGNTIYF.

This chain uses TRBV2 with TRBJ2-1, with 7 bases identical to TRBD2. The V segment lost 6 bases and the J segment 4 bases; nucleotides outside the gene matches: 0. Germline-derived CDR1 and CDR2 are SNHLY and FYNNEI. The CDR3 contains 12 residues. CDR3 DNA: TGTGCCAGCAGGGGACTATACAATGAGCAGTTCTTC. It encodes CASRGLYNEQFF.

This clone showed up just a few times. Additional DNA sequences in this sample encode the identical CDR3. V is TRBV18 and J is TRBJ2-7, with D hard to call. Per germline, CDR1 KGHSH and CDR2 LQKENI. The length of the CDR3 is 14 residues. V was pared by 3 bases and J by 1 base, with 10 bases between. CDR3 sequence (DNA): TGTGCCAGCTCACCTGCAGGCCTGTCCTACGAGCAGTACTTC. Amino acid sequence: CASSPAGLSYEQYF.

V gene TRBV19 combines with J gene TRBJ2-7; 13 bases match TRBD2. From germline, CDR1 is LNHDA and CDR2 SQIVND (reference sequence). The trim removed 5 bases at V and 3 bases at J, leaving 4 bases unmatched. The CDR3 covers 15 residues. The CDR3 DNA follows: TGTGCCAGTAGTCCTCGGACTAGCGGGAGCTACGAGCAGTACTTC. Translation: CASSPRTSGSYEQYF.

This clone was observed a single time. This sequence joins TRBV7-2 and TRBJ1-1; D uncertain. Germline CDR1 and CDR2: SGHTA and FQGNSA. The V end lost 0 bases, the J end lost 4 bases, and 12 bases lay between the germline ends. This CDR3 contains 15 residues. This CDR3 is CASSLARAATTEAFF. The CDR3 DNA follows: TGTGCCAGCAGCTTAGCGAGAGCTGCTACCACTGAAGCTTTCTTT.

The rearrangement joins TRBV18 to TRBJ2-3; TRBD2 matches 14 bases. This CDR3 is built from 17 residues. Germline CDR1 KGHSH, CDR2 LQKENI. J was trimmed by 1 base and V by 2 bases; bases with no gene match: 2. This chain's CDR3 is CASSPAGLAGGTDTQYF. CDR3 nucleotide sequence: TGTGCCAGCTCACCAGCGGGACTAGCGGGAGGCACAGATACGCAGTATTTT.

CDR3 sequence reads: CATSGLAGSFGAGELFF. The CDR3, as DNA: TGTGCCACCTCGGGACTAGCGGGATCTTTTGGGGCCGGGGAGCTGTTTTTT. The rearrangement uses TRBV24-1 and TRBJ2-2, with 13 nucleotides matching TRBD2. The CDR3 contains 17 residues. The germline V gene encodes CDR1 KGHDR and CDR2 SFDVKD. Trimming at V came to 9 bases and at J to 6 bases, leaving 12 bases not matched to a gene.